The subject of this entry is one TCR beta chain. The data derive from a study of blood T cell repertoires in COVID-19. Study information: The study drew acute and convalescent COVID-19 samples from the United States, Italy and Spain.

After removal of 6 bases from V and 5 bases from J, the junction contained 11 bases not matched to a gene. The CDR3 is 17 residues long. In germline, CDR1 is WNHNN, CDR2 SYGVQD (reference sequence). In the original analysis: Estimates of nucleated cell counts were drawn from the amplification of reference gene primers. Clones were sequenced by immunoSEQ multiplex PCR, and TCRdb holds only the in-frame ones, with some missing. V, J and clone size are those of that table, while D and trimming were read from the DNA. The sample carries about 220,000 clones, roughly 86% recorded once. Sequenced material: peripheral blood. The source is a woman aged 45-65 years with COVID-19, enrolled during active disease. The chain links TRBV10-1 to TRBJ2-5, with 14 positions matching TRBD2. CDR3 nucleotide sequence: TGCGCCAGCAGCACCGGGACTAGCGGGGGCAGGTGGGAGACCCAGTACTTC. As protein: CASSTGTSGGRWETQYF.